This T cell receptor beta chain is drawn from a study of cytomegalovirus exposure and HLA in healthy donors. Both 60 Vbeta primers and 13 Jbeta primers went into the PCR. This table comes from immunoSEQ multiplex PCR, and its TCRdb copy is limited to in-frame clones, with some not included. Of 200,000 or so clones in the sample, approximately 88% were seen once. Sampled while nominally healthy, donors likely had unrecorded immune exposures. To note about this clone: Its matching antigen is unknown.

Overall study results and limits: A prior analysis recorded that most TCR beta V segments were productive about 87% or about 30% of the time.

The sample taken for sequencing was PBMCs. The receptor was isolated from a boy younger than 18 in good health and CMV-seronegative.

CDR3: CASSLAPGTSNYGYTF. For the CDR3, the DNA is TGTGCCAGCAGCTTAGCTCCGGGTACCTCTAACTATGGCTACACCTTC. V usage is TRBV7-2 and J usage is TRBJ1-2; D is undetermined. This CDR3 has 16 residues. V lost 0 bases, J lost 0 bases, and 11 bases lay in between. The V gene's germline CDR1 is SGHTA and CDR2 FQGNSA. Filled out from reference TRBV7-2 and TRBJ1-2, the complete variable domain reads GAGVSQSPSNKVTEKGKDVELRCDPISGHTALYWYRQSLGQGLEFLIYFQGNSAPDKSGLPSDRFSAERTGGSVSTLTIQRTQQEDSAVYLCASSLAPGTSNYGYTFGSGTRLTVV.